This T cell receptor beta chain was retrieved from a study of cytomegalovirus exposure and HLA in healthy donors. Study information: Later analysis reported that the approximately 120 validation repertoires shared the platform of the roughly 700 first-cohort repertoires. The study's findings and limits: In the 120 validation repertoires, 94% of cluster scores exceeded 0, per a later analysis.

Turning to this clone: Its antigen is still unknown.

Clones were read by immunoSEQ multiplex PCR, and TCRdb kept only the in-frame ones, dropping some. The table has 110,000 to 150,000 clones, over 90% seen once. Germline V gene sequence: CDR1 MDHEN, CDR2 SYDVKM. J gave up 2 bases and V 5 bases, and 15 bases lay outside the gene matches. The CDR3 sequence is 17 residues long. Sequenced sample: PBMCs. The J gene is TRBJ2-7, the V gene TRBV28; 7 bases match TRBD1. This TCR was recovered from a man younger than 35 in good health and CMV-seropositive. The CDR3, as DNA: TGTGCCAGCAGTCAACGAGGGGGCCTCGGACAGGCCTACGAGCAGTACTTC. As protein: CASSQRGGLGQAYEQYF.